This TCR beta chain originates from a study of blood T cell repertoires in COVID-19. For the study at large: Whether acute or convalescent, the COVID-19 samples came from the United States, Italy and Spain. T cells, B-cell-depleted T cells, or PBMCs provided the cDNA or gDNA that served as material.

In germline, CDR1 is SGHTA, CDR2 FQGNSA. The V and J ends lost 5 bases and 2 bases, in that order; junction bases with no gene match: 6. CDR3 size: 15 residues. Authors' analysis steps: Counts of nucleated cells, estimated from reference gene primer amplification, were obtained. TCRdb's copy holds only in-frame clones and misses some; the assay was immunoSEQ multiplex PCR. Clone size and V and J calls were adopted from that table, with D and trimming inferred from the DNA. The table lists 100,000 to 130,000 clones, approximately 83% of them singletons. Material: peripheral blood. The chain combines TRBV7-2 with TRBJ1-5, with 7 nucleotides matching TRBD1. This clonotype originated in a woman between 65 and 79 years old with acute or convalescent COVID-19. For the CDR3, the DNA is TGTGCCAGCAGCCCGCACAGGGGTGGCAATCAGCCCCAGCATTTT. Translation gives CASSPHRGGNQPQHF.